The 3 T cell receptor beta chains presented below share a single source sample, sequenced in a study of T cells after yellow fever vaccination. TCRdb fed the 5' RACE reads into MiXCR, producing one record per CDR3 protein. The sample consists of fewer than 350,000 distinct CDR3 sequences, approximately 3.8% of them appearing once. Sequencing was performed on PBMCs, taken on the day of the yellow fever booster vaccination. Receptors were obtained from a man between 18 and 35 years old who received the YFV17D yellow fever vaccine.

This clonotype showed up many times. V usage is TRBV7-6 and J usage is TRBJ2-7, with D hard to call. The germline CDR1 and CDR2 sequences are SGHVS and FNYEAQ. V dropped 8 bases and J dropped 0 bases, with 11 bases sitting between them. The CDR3 covers 13 residues. The CDR3 DNA sequence: TGTGCCAGCGGAACTCTAAGCTCCTACGAGCAGTACTTC. Amino acid sequence: CASGTLSSYEQYF. The full variable domain, rest sourced from reference TRBV7-6 and TRBJ2-7, is GAGVSQSPRYKVTKRGQDVALRCDPISGHVSLYWYRQALGQGPEFLTYFNYEAQQDKSGLPNDRFSAERPEGSISTLTIQRTEQRDSAMYRCASGTLSSYEQYFGPGTRLTVT.

This clonotype was found many times. V usage is TRBV18 and J usage is TRBJ1-3, with D perhaps TRBD1 (6 bases). Trimming pared 6 bases from V and 2 bases from J, leaving 14 bases between. The CDR3 runs to 15 residues. Germline-derived CDR1 and CDR2 are KGHSH and LQKENI. CDR3 nucleotide sequence: TGTGCCAGCTCCCCGAGGGGGACTACTGGAAACACCATATATTTT. It translates to CASSPRGTTGNTIYF.

V and J are TRBV28 and TRBJ2-7; 7 nucleotides agree with TRBD1. This CDR3 has 12 residues. Trimming at V came to 5 bases and at J to 6 bases, leaving 4 bases not matched to a gene. Germline CDR1 MDHEN, CDR2 SYDVKM. In nucleotides, the CDR3 is TGTGCCAGCAGTACAGGGGAACGCGAGCAGTACGTC. It codes for CASSTGEREQYV.